This T cell receptor (beta chain) was identified in a study of blood T cell repertoires in COVID-19 (dated by TCRdb to about 2020). With respect to the entire study: Samples from collaborators originated in the United States, Italy and Spain and spanned both the acute and convalescent phases of COVID-19. The material from the prospective study consisted of cDNA or gDNA derived from T cells, B-cell-depleted T cells, or PBMCs. Deeply sampled blood TCRbeta repertoires from subjects exposed to, actively infected with, or recovered from COVID-19 were included in the dataset. The repertoires were made available in a free public database intended to serve as a resource for research on the immune response to SARS-CoV-2. Samples came from the ongoing ImmuneRACE study (first 160 participants) plus 1,254 subjects from 6 global collaborators. Sample metadata almost always included a de-identified subject ID, COVID-19 status, age in years and sex. Where available, HLA class I and class II types were taken from metadata supplied by the sample provider and were not determined by assay-based typing.

At one collaborating source in Seattle, patients were enrolled during active infection and were followed longitudinally through the course of disease. Each collaborating institution followed its own protocols to collect whole blood in K2EDTA tubes. Collaborator samples were shipped for TCRbeta analysis as frozen whole blood, isolated PBMCs, or DNA extracted from either sample type. TCRbeta CDR3 regions were amplified from genomic DNA using the immunoSEQ Assay, a bias-controlled multiplex PCR. Processing in the source paper ran as follows. Nucleated cell counts per sample were estimated from amplification of reference gene primers within the assay. Sequence reads were collapsed and filtered to measure the absolute abundance of every unique TCRbeta CDR3 rearrangement. For each sample, productive Simpson clonality was calculated as the square root of Simpson's diversity index over productive rearrangements. Not all clones reach the TCRdb copy of this immuneACCESS table, which keeps in-frame sequences only. Checked studies attribute under half of the gap to unresolved V genes and leave the rest unexplained. V and J calls and clone size are given by that table; D and trimming were obtained from the DNA. This sample is represented by fewer than 300,000 clones; about nine tenths of them were singletons. Of the sample, 10% to 15% falls within the top ten clones.

Regarding this clone: Its antigen specificity is not known. Base quality data are lacking; no much larger clone is found one base away.

From the cysteine through the phenylalanine, the CDR3 covers 14 amino acids. The sequence is cut down to CDR3 DNA, 42 bases in frame from base 1. V and J are truncated by 0 bases and 2 bases respectively, leaving an intervening sequence of 9 bases. From a lookup of the germline V gene, CDR1 and CDR2 are SGHTS and YDEGEE. General study outcomes and caveats: Clinical and demographic metadata were provided uncurated, with the amount varying by source and participant.

Sequencing was done on a sample of peripheral blood. The receptor's source is a woman aged 25-40 years with COVID-19, enrolled during active disease. The V and J genes are TRBV5-8 and TRBJ2-7; a tentative D call is TRBD2 (5 bases match). The nucleotides read TGTGCCAGCAGCTTGGGGGAGTACCCCTACGAGCAGTACTTC. Translation gives CASSLGEYPYEQYF. With all but the CDR3 taken from the reference TRBV5-8 and TRBJ2-7 genes, the full variable domain is: EAGVTQSPTHLIKTRGQQATLRCSPISGHTSVYWYQQALGLGLQFLLWYDEGEERNRGNFPPRFSGRQFPNYSSELNVNALELEDSALYLCASSLGEYPYEQYFGPGTRLTVT.